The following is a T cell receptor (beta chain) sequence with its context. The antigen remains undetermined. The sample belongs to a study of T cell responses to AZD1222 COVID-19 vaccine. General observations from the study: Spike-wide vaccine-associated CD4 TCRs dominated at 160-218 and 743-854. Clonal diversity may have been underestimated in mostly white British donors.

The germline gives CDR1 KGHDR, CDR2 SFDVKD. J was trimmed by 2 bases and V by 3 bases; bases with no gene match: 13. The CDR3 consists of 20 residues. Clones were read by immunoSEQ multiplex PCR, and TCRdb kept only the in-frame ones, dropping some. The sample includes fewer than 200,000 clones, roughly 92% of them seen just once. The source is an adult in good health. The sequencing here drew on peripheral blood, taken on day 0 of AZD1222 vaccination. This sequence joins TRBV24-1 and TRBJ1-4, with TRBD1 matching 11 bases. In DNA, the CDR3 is TGTGCCACCAGTGATATGGACAGGGGGCGGCTAGGTCCGACTAATGAAAAACTGTTTTTT. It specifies CATSDMDRGRLGPTNEKLFF.